The clone carrying this TCR beta chain showed up just a few times. As yet, its antigen is unknown. The data were obtained in a study of cytomegalovirus exposure and HLA in healthy donors. Study at large: Genotyping of 398 donors showed that over 65% belonged to the Caucasian-associated ancestry cluster.

Findings and caveats of the study: A link between a missense DCLRE1C variant and TCR beta V- and J-gene trimming emerged from a later analysis. An assumption of roughly uniform sequencing depth across donors underlay the presence/absence analyses.

The donors gave bone marrow, and they were healthy. This PCR relied on a set of 60 Vbeta primers and 13 Jbeta primers. The repertoire was sequenced with immunoSEQ multiplex PCR; TCRdb's copy has only in-frame clones and lacks some. The sample holds roughly 150,000 clones, more than 65% seen once. The V segment lost 7 bases and the J segment 4 bases; nucleotides outside the gene matches: 12. The germline CDR1 and CDR2 sequences are PRHDT and FYEKMQ (reference sequence). The CDR3 covers 18 residues. Sequences were obtained from PBMCs. The V call is TRBV13, the J call TRBJ2-3, with TRBD2 matching 15 bases. The TCR comes from a man under 40 in good health and CMV-seronegative. CDR3 residues: CASTQRGLAGGRSDTQYF. CDR3 DNA sequence: TGTGCCAGCACTCAACGGGGACTAGCGGGGGGCAGGTCAGATACGCAGTATTTT.